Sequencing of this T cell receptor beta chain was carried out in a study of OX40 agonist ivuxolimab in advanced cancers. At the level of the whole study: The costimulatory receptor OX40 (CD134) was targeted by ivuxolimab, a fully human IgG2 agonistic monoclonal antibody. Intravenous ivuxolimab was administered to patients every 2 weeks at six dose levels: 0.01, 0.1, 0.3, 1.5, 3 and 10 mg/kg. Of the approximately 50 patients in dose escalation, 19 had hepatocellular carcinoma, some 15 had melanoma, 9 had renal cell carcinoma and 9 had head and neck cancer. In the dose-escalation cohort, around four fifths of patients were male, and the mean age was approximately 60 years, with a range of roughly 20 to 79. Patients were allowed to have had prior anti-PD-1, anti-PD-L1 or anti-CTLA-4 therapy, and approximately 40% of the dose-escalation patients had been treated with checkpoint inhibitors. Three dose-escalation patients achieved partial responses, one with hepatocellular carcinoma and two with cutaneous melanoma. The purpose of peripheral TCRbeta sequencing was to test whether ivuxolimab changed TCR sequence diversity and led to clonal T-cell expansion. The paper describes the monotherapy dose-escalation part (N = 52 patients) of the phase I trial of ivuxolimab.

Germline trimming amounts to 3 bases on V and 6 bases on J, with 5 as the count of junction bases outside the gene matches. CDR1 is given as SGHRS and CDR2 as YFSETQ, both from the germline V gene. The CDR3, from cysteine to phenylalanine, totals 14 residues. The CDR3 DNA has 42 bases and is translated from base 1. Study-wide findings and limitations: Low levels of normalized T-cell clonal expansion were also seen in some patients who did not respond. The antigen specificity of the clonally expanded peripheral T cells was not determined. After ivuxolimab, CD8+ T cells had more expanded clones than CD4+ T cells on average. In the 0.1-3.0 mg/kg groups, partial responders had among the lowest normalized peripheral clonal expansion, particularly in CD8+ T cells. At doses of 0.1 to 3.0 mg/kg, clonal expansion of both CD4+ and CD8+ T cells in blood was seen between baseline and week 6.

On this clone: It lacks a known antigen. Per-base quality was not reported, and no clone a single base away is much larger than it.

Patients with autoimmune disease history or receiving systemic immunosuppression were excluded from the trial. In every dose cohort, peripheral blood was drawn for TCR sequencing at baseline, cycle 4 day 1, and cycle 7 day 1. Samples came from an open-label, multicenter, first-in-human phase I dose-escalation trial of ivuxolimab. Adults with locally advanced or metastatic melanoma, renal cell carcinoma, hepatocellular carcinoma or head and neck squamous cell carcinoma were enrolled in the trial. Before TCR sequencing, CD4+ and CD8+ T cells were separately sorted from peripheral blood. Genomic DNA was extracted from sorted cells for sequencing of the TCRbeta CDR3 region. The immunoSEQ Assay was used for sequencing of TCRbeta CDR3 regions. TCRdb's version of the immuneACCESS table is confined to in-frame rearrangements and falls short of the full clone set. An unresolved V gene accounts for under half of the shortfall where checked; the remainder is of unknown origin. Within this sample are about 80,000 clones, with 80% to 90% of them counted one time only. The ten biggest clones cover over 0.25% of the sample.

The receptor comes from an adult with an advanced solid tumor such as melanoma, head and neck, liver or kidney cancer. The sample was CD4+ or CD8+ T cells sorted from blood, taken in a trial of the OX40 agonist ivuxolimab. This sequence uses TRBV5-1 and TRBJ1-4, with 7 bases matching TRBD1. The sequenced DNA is TGCGCCAGCAGCTCCTCTGGGACAGATGAAAAACTGTTTTTT. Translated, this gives CASSSSGTDEKLFF.